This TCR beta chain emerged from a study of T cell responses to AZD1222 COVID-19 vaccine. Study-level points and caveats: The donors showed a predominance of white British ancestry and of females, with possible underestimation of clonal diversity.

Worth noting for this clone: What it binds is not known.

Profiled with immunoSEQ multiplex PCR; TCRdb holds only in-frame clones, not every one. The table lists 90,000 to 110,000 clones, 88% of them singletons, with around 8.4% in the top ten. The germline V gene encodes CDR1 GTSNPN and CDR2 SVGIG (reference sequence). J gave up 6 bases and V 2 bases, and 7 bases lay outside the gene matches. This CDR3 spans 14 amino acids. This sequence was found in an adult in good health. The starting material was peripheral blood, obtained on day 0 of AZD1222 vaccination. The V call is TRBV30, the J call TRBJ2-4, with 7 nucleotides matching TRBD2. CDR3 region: CAWSHGGEGNIQYF. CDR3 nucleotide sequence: TGTGCCTGGAGTCATGGGGGGGAGGGAAACATTCAGTACTTC.